Following are 2 T cell receptor beta chains from one sample sequenced in a study of OX40 agonist ivuxolimab in advanced cancers. Libraries were prepared by immunoSEQ multiplex PCR; TCRdb keeps only in-frame clonotypes and omits some of them. The sample contains about 50,000 clones, around 80% of which appear only once. The source material was CD4+ or CD8+ T cells sorted from blood, sampled in a trial of the OX40 agonist ivuxolimab. Every receptor here comes from an adult with an advanced solid tumor such as melanoma, head and neck, liver or kidney cancer.

This chain connects TRBV9 to TRBJ1-5, with D possibly TRBD1 on 5 matching bases. The germline gives CDR1 SGDLS, CDR2 YYNGEE. The CDR3 has 18 amino acids. The V and J ends lost 4 bases and 2 bases respectively, with 22 bases between them. In DNA, the CDR3 is TGTGCCAGCAGCCCCCCGGGGGGAGAGGGAGGCGGCAATCAGCCCCAGCATTTT. Encoded protein: CASSPPGGEGGGNQPQHF. Full variable domain (outside the CDR3, taken from reference TRBV9 and TRBJ1-5): DSGVTQTPKHLITATGQRVTLRCSPRSGDLSVYWYQQSLDQGLQFLIQYYNGEERAKGNILERFSAQQFPDLHSELNLSSLELGDSALYFCASSPPGGEGGGNQPQHFGDGTRLSIL.

This clone was seen many times. This sequence joins TRBV4-3 and TRBJ2-3, with a tentative D call TRBD2 (7 bases). Trimming removed 1 base at V and 0 bases at J, with 14 bases between. The CDR3 has 17 amino acids. Germline V CDR1 and CDR2: LGHNA, YSLEER. The CDR3 sequence is CASSQAVAGASTDTQYF. DNA for the CDR3: TGCGCCAGCAGCCAAGCGGTGGCGGGGGCCAGCACAGATACGCAGTATTTT.